These T cell receptor beta chains were read from a single sample in a study of T cells after yellow fever vaccination. MiXCR, applied by TCRdb to the 5' RACE reads, yields one record per CDR3 protein. The profile covers 350,000 to 450,000 distinct CDR3 sequences, with around 20% appearing a single time and over 15% taken by the ten largest. This specimen consisted of PBMCs, obtained before the yellow fever booster vaccination. The receptor set was obtained from a man aged 18 to 29 who received the YFV17D yellow fever vaccine. Each CDR3 is given with its conserved first and last residue. The D gene is left open where the match is weak. Clone sizes are given selectively: once, few, many, or a class where the clone is expanded.

>16|TRBV5-1|few|TRBJ2-2|-
CASSLVGTLNTGELFF
TGCGCCAGCAGCTTGGTCGGGACACTAAACACCGGGGAGCTGTTTTTT
>15|TRBV5-1|-|TRBJ1-2|TRBD1
CASSGHTGDNYGYTF
TGCGCCAGCAGCGGACACACAGGGGATAACTATGGCTACACCTTC
>15|TRBV18|-|TRBJ1-5|-
CASSPSGATLRPQHF
TGTGCCAGCTCACCAAGTGGGGCGACCCTAAGGCCCCAGCATTTT
>15|TRBV4-1|-|TRBJ1-5|-
CASSQSMGSNQPQHF
TGCGCCAGCAGCCAAAGCATGGGGAGCAATCAGCCCCAGCATTTT
>11|TRBV7-9|-|TRBJ1-1|-
CASSRTQEAFF
TGTGCCAGCAGTCGAACACAGGAGGCTTTCTTT
>13|TRBV29-1|-|TRBJ2-3|-
CSVVSLYTDTQYF
TGCAGCGTTGTATCCTTATACACAGATACGCAGTATTTT
>14|TRBV7-6|-|TRBJ2-1|-
CASSSRGGFNEQFF
TGTGCCAGCAGCTCCCGAGGGGGGTTCAATGAGCAGTTCTTC
>14|TRBV7-2|-|TRBJ2-1|TRBD1
CASSLDRQGNEQFF
TGTGCCAGCAGCTTAGACCGACAGGGCAATGAGCAGTTCTTC
>15|TRBV6-1|-|TRBJ2-5|TRBD1
CASTTRDRGQETQYF
TGTGCCAGCACTACCAGGGACAGGGGACAAGAGACCCAGTACTTC
>15|TRBV12-3/TRBV12-4|-|TRBJ1-5|-
CASSRGTDSNQPQHF
TGTGCCAGCAGCCGGGGGACTGATAGCAATCAGCCCCAGCATTTT
>15|TRBV6-2/TRBV6-3|-|TRBJ2-5|-
CASSYVLGLEETQYF
TGTGCCAGCAGTTACGTTCTGGGGCTGGAAGAGACCCAGTACTTC
>15|TRBV7-3|-|TRBJ2-5|-
CASSSGTLGGETQYF
TGTGCCAGCAGCTCCGGAACCCTAGGTGGAGAGACCCAGTACTTC
>15|TRBV5-1|few|TRBJ1-2|-
CASSWGQEGNYGYTF
TGCGCCAGCAGTTGGGGTCAGGAGGGTAACTATGGCTACACCTTC
>16|TRBV4-1|few|TRBJ2-5|-
CASSPGVHPPQETQYF
TGCGCCAGCAGCCCAGGAGTACATCCACCCCAAGAGACCCAGTACTTC
>13|TRBV12-3/TRBV12-4|-|TRBJ2-5|TRBD1
CASRRGQGETQYF
TGTGCCAGCAGAAGGGGACAGGGGGAGACCCAGTACTTC
>15|TRBV5-1|-|TRBJ2-7|TRBD2
CASSYGLAGKYEQYF
TGCGCCAGCAGCTATGGACTAGCGGGGAAATACGAGCAGTACTTC
>15|TRBV7-9|-|TRBJ2-5|-
CASSPRGASQETQYF
TGTGCCAGCAGCCCGAGGGGGGCAAGTCAAGAGACCCAGTACTTC
>16|TRBV11-2|many|TRBJ1-2|-
CASSLIQWGANYGYTF
TGTGCCAGCAGCTTAATTCAATGGGGCGCTAACTATGGCTACACCTTC
>14|TRBV7-2|-|TRBJ2-5|-
CASSPRASRETQYF
TGTGCCAGCAGCCCCCGCGCCTCGCGGGAGACCCAGTACTTC
>14|TRBV4-1|many|TRBJ1-4|TRBD1
CASSQGTGDEKLFF
TGCGCCAGCAGCCAGGGGACAGGGGATGAAAAACTGTTTTTT
>16|TRBV9|few|TRBJ2-2|TRBD2
CASSVGLAGVTGELFF
TGTGCCAGCAGCGTAGGACTAGCGGGGGTAACCGGGGAGCTGTTTTTT
>16|TRBV6-5|few|TRBJ1-2|TRBD1
CASSPPGGPVNYGYTF
TGTGCCAGCAGTCCCCCAGGGGGCCCAGTTAACTATGGCTACACCTTC
>16|TRBV5-1|-|TRBJ2-5|TRBD2
CASRPQTSGTQETQYF
TGCGCCAGCAGACCCCAGACTAGCGGAACACAAGAGACCCAGTACTTC
>17|TRBV30|few|TRBJ2-3|-
CAWSVSHGRVSTDTQYF
TGTGCCTGGAGTGTATCCCACGGCAGGGTCAGCACAGATACGCAGTATTTT
>15|TRBV7-8|few|TRBJ2-5|-
CASSLARGLQETQYF
TGTGCCAGCAGCTTAGCCCGGGGCCTACAGGAGACCCAGTACTTC
>15|TRBV9|-|TRBJ1-6|TRBD1
CASSVGGTGGSPLHF
TGTGCCAGCAGCGTAGGGGGGACAGGGGGATCACCCCTCCACTTT
>13|TRBV6-6|-|TRBJ2-7|-
CASTKGGGDEQYF
TGTGCCAGCACCAAGGGAGGGGGGGACGAGCAGTACTTC
>12|TRBV20-1|-|TRBJ2-5|TRBD2
CSARTSQETQYF
TGCAGTGCGAGGACTAGTCAAGAGACCCAGTACTTC
>13|TRBV7-2|few|TRBJ2-3|-
CASSGNFTDTQYF
TGTGCCAGCAGCGGAAACTTCACAGATACGCAGTATTTT
>15|TRBV4-3|-|TRBJ2-3|-
CASSQAPDYTDTQYF
TGCGCCAGCAGCCAGGCCCCGGACTACACAGATACGCAGTATTTT
>15|TRBV29-1|many|TRBJ1-5|TRBD1
CSVSFGTASNQPQHF
TGCAGCGTCTCATTTGGGACAGCTAGCAATCAGCCCCAGCATTTT
>14|TRBV12-3/TRBV12-4|few|TRBJ1-1|-
CASRTLTLGTEAFF
TGTGCCAGCAGGACGCTTACGTTGGGCACTGAAGCTTTCTTT
>11|TRBV20-1|-|TRBJ2-5|-
CSALSFETQYF
TGCAGTGCTCTTAGCTTCGAGACCCAGTACTTC
>14|TRBV20-1|-|TRBJ2-7|-
CSARRPSNSYEQYF
TGCAGTGCTAGGCGCCCTAGCAACTCCTACGAGCAGTACTTC
>15|TRBV20-1|-|TRBJ2-3|-
CSARVAGLQIGTQYF
TGCAGTGCTAGAGTGGCGGGCCTCCAGATCGGTACGCAGTATTTT
>16|TRBV27|-|TRBJ2-1|TRBD2
CASSPSSGSSYNEQFF
TGTGCCAGCAGTCCCTCTAGCGGTAGCTCCTACAATGAGCAGTTCTTC
>15|TRBV7-8|-|TRBJ1-6|-
CASSLALGSYSPLHF
TGTGCCAGCAGCTTAGCGCTAGGGTCCTATTCACCCCTCCACTTT
>16|TRBV6-6|few|TRBJ1-5|-
CASSGQLGGRNQPQHF
TGTGCCAGCAGTGGACAGTTAGGGGGTCGCAATCAGCCCCAGCATTTT
>14|TRBV5-6|-|TRBJ2-5|-
CASSLWGTQETQYF
TGTGCCAGCAGCTTATGGGGAACCCAAGAGACCCAGTACTTC
>14|TRBV4-2|medium-sized|TRBJ2-5|TRBD2
CASSQGLAQETQYF
TGTGCCAGCAGCCAAGGACTAGCTCAAGAGACCCAGTACTTC
>13|TRBV7-9|-|TRBJ2-7|-
CASSPISSYEQYF
TGTGCCAGCAGCCCTATTAGCTCCTACGAGCAGTACTTC
>13|TRBV5-6|few|TRBJ2-7|TRBD1
CASSSWTGGEQYF
TGTGCCAGCAGCAGCTGGACAGGGGGCGAGCAGTACTTC
>15|TRBV3-1|-|TRBJ2-7|-
CASSPDSGWPYEQYF
TGTGCCAGCAGCCCCGATTCGGGGTGGCCCTACGAGCAGTACTTC
>12|TRBV6-5|-|TRBJ2-3|-
CASGDFTDTQYF
TGTGCCAGCGGAGACTTCACAGATACGCAGTATTTT
>10|TRBV28|few|TRBJ1-1|-
CASKRTMAFF
TGTGCCAGCAAACGAACAATGGCTTTCTTT
>16|TRBV24-1|-|TRBJ2-2|-
CATSPGHRRSPGSCFF
-
>15|TRBV5-1|few|TRBJ1-1|TRBD1
CASSYRQGINTEAFF
TGCGCCAGCAGCTATAGACAGGGGATAAACACTGAAGCTTTCTTT
>14|TRBV4-1|many|TRBJ2-1|-
CASSLRGAYNEQFF
TGCGCCAGCAGCCTACGGGGGGCGTACAATGAGCAGTTCTTC
>13|TRBV13|-|TRBJ1-6|-
CASSFRPNSPLHF
TGTGCCAGCAGCTTTAGACCCAATTCACCCCTCCACTTT
>14|TRBV5-8|few|TRBJ1-1|-
CASSFSPGETEAFF
TGTGCCAGCAGCTTTTCCCCGGGGGAGACTGAAGCTTTCTTT
>14|TRBV5-1|-|TRBJ2-5|-
CASSLVGTQETQYF
TGCGCCAGCAGCCTGGTGGGGACCCAAGAGACCCAGTACTTC
>15|TRBV5-4|-|TRBJ2-3|TRBD1
CASSPGQGFPDTQYF
TGTGCCAGCAGTCCGGGACAGGGATTCCCAGATACGCAGTATTTT
>15|TRBV7-2|-|TRBJ1-6|-
CASSLVVQRNSPLHF
TGTGCCAGCAGCTTAGTCGTACAGAGAAATTCACCCCTCCACTTT
>15|TRBV28|few|TRBJ2-1|TRBD2
CASSLQGGGYNEQFF
TGTGCCAGCAGTTTGCAGGGCGGGGGGTACAATGAGCAGTTCTTC